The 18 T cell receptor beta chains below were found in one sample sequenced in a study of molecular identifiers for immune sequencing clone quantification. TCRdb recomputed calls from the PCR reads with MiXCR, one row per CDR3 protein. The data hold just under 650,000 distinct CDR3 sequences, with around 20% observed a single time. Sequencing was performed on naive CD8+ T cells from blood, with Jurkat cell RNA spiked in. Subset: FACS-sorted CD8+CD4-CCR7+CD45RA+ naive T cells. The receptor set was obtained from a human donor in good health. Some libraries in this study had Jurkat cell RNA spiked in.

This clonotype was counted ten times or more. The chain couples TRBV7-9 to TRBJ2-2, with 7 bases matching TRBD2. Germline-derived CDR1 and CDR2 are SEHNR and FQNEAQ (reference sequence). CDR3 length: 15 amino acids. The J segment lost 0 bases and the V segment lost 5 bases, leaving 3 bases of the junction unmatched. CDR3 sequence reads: CASSQGLTNTGELFF. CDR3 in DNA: TGTGCCAGCAGCCAGGGACTAACGAACACCGGGGAGCTGTTTTTT.

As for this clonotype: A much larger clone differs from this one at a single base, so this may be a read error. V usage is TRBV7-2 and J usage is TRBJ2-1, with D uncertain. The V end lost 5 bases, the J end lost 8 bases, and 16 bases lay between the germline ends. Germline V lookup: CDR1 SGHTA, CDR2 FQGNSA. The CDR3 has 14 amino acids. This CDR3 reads CASSPSPGGDEQFF. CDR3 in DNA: TGTGCCAGCAGCCCAAGCCCGGGCGGCGATGAGCAGTTCTTC.

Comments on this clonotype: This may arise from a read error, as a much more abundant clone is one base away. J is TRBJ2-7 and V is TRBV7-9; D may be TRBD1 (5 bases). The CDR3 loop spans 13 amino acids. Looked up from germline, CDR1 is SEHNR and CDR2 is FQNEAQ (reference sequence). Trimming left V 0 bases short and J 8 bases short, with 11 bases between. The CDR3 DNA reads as TGTGCCAGCAGCTTAGCTGGACATTACAAGCAGTACTTC. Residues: CASSLAGHYKQYF. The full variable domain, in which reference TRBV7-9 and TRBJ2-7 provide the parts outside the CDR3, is DTGVSQNPRHKITKRGQNVTFRCDPISEHNRLYWYRQTLGQGPEFLTYFQNEAQLEKSRLLSDRFSAERPKGSFSTLEIQRTEQGDSAMYLCASSLAGHYKQYFGPGTRLTVT.

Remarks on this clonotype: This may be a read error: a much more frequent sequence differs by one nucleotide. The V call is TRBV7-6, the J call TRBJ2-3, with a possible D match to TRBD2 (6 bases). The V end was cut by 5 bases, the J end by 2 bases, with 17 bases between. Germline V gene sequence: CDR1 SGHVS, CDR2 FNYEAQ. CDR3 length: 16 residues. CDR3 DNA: TGTGCCAGCAGCCCGGGAGCCAGGACTATCACAGATACGCAGTATTTT. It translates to CASSPGARTITDTQYF. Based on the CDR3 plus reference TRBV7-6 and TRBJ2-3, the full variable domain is GAGVSQSPRYKVTKRGQDVALRCDPISGHVSLYWYRQALGQGPEFLTYFNYEAQQDKSGLPNDRFSAERPEGSISTLTIQRTEQRDSAMYRCASSPGARTITDTQYFGPGTRLTVL.

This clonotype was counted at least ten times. The CDR3 coding sequence is TGTGCCAGCAGTTACCTCCCGACAGATAGCAATCAGCCCCAGCATTTT. Protein: CASSYLPTDSNQPQHF. The genes are TRBV6-2 or TRBV6-3 and TRBJ1-5, with D tentatively TRBD1 (5 bases). Germline loops: CDR1 MNHEY, CDR2 SVGEGT. The CDR3 totals 16 residues. Trimming removed 2 bases from V and 0 bases from J, with 11 bases in between.

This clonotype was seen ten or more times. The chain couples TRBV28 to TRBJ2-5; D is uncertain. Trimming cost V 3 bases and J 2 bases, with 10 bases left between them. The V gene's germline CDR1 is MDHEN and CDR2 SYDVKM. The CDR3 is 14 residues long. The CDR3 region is CASSLEQAQETQYF. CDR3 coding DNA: TGTGCCAGCAGTTTGGAGCAGGCTCAAGAGACCCAGTACTTC.

CDR3 region: CASVGAGDEQFF. CDR3 DNA sequence: TGTGCCAGCGTGGGGGCCGGCGATGAGCAGTTCTTC. This chain joins TRBV5-6 and TRBJ2-1; a possible D gene is TRBD1 (6 bases). Trimming stripped 7 bases from V and 8 bases from J, with 13 bases between. The germline V gene has CDR1 SGHDT and CDR2 YYEEEE. This CDR3 comprises 12 residues.

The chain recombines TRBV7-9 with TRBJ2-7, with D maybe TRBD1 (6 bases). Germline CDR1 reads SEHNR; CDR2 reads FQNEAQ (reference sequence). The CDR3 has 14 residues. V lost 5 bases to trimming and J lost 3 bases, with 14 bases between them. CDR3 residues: CASSGTGLYYEQYF. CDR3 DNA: TGTGCCAGCAGCGGAACAGGGCTGTACTACGAGCAGTACTTC.

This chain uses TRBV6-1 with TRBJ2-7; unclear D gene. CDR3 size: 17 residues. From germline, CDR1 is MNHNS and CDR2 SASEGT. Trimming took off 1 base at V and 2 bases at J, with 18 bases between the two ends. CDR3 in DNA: TGTGCCAGCAGTGAAGGGGTGACGGCACCTGGGGCCTACGAGCAGTACTTC. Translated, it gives CASSEGVTAPGAYEQYF.

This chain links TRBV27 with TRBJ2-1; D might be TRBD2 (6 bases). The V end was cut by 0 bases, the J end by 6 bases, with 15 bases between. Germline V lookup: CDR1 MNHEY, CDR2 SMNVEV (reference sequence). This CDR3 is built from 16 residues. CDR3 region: CASSLSVAGPGNEQFF. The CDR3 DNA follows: TGTGCCAGCAGTTTATCTGTGGCGGGGCCTGGCAATGAGCAGTTCTTC.

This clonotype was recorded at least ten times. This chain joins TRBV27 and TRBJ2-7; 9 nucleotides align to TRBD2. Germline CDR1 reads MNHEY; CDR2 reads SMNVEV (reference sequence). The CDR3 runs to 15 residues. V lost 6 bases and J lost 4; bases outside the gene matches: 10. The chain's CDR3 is CASSLTGLAVYEQYF. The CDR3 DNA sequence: TGTGCCAGCAGCTTAACGGGACTAGCAGTATACGAGCAGTACTTC.

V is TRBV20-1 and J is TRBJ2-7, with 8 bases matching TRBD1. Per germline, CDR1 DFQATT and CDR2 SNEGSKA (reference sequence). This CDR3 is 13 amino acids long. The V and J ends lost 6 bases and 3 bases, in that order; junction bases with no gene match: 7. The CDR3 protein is CSAHRQGHYEQYF. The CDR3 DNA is TGCAGTGCGCACCGACAGGGGCACTACGAGCAGTACTTC.

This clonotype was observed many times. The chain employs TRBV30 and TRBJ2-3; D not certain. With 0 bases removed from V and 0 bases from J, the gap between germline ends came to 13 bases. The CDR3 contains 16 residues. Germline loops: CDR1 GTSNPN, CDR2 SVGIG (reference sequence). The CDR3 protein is CAWSVGILPSTDTQYF. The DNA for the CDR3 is TGTGCCTGGAGTGTCGGCATCCTACCTAGCACAGATACGCAGTATTTT.

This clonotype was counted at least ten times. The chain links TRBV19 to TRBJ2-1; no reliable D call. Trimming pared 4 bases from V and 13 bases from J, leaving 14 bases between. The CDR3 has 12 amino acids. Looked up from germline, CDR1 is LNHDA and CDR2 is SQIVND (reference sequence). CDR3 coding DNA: TGTGCCAGTAGTACCCCACGGGTACCCCAGTTCTTC. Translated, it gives CASSTPRVPQFF.

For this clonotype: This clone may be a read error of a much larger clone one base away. The chain's CDR3 is CASSWGPGQGTLYSEQFF. The CDR3, as DNA: TGTGCCAGCAGCTGGGGCCCGGGACAGGGAACCCTCTACAGTGAGCAGTTCTTC. J is TRBJ2-1 and V is TRBV7-2; TRBD1 matches 9 bases. Germline CDR1 SGHTA, CDR2 FQGNSA. CDR3 length: 18 amino acids. Together with reference TRBV7-2 and TRBJ2-1, the CDR3 gives the full variable domain: GAGVSQSPSNKVTEKGKDVELRCDPISGHTALYWYRQSLGQGLEFLIYFQGNSAPDKSGLPSDRFSAERTGGSVSTLTIQRTQQEDSAVYLCASSWGPGQGTLYSEQFFGPGTRLTVL.

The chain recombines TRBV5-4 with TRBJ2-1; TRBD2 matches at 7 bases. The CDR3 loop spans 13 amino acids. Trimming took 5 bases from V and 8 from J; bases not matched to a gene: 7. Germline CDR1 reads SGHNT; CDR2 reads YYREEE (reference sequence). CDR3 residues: CASRGTIVDEQFF. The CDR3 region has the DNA TGTGCCAGCAGGGGGACTATAGTCGATGAGCAGTTCTTC.

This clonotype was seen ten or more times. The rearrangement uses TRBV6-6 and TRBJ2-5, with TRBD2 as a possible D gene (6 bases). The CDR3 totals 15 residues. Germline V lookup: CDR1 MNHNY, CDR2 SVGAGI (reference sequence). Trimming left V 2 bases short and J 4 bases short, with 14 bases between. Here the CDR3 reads CASSYPALAPETQYF. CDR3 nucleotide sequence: TGTGCCAGCAGTTACCCGGCACTAGCCCCAGAGACCCAGTACTTC.

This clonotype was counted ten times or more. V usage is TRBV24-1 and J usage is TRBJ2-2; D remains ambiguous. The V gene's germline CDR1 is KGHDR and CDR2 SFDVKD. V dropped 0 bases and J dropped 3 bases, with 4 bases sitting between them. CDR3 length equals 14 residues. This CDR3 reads CATSDLHHTGELFF. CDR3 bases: TGTGCCACCAGTGATTTGCATCACACCGGGGAGCTGTTTTTT.